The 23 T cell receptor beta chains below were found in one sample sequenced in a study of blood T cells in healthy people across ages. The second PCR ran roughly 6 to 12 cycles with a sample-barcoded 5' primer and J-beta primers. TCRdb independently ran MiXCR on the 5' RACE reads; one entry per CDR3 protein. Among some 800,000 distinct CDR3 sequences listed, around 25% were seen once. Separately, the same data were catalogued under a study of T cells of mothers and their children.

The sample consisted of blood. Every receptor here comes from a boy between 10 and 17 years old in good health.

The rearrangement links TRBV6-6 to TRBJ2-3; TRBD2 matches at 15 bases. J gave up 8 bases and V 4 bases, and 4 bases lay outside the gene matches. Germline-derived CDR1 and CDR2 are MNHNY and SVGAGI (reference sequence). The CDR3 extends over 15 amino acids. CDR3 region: CASSLGLAGGGTQYF. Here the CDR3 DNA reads TGTGCCAGCAGTTTGGGACTAGCGGGGGGAGGTACGCAGTATTTT.

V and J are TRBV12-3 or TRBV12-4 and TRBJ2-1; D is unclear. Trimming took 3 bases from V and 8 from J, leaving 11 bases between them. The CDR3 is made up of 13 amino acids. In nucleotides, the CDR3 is TGTGCCAGCAGTTTCCCGGACCGGGATGAGCAGTTCTTC. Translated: CASSFPDRDEQFF.

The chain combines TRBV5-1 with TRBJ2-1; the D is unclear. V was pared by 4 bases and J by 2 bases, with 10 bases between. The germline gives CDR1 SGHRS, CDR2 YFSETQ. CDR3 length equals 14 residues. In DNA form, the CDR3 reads TGCGCCAGCAGCCCCGATGACACCTACAATGAGCAGTTCTTC. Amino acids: CASSPDDTYNEQFF.

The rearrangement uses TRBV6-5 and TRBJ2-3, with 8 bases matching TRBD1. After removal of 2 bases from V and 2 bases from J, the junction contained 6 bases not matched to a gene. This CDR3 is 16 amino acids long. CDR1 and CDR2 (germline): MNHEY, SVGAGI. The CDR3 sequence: CASSYRDRGFTDTQYF. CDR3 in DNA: TGTGCCAGCAGTTACCGCGACAGGGGTTTCACAGATACGCAGTATTTT.

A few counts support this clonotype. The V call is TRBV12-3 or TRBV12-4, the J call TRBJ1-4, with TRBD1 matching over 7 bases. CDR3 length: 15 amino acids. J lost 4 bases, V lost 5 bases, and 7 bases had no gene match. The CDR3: CASSHMGQYNEKLFF. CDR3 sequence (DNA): TGTGCCAGCAGTCACATGGGACAGTATAATGAAAAACTGTTTTTT.

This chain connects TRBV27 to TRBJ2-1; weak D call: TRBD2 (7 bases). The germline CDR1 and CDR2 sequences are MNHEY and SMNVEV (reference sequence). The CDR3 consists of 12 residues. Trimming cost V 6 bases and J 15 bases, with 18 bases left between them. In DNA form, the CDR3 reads TGTGCCAGCAGCCTCCTAGGGGGGGCCGCGTTCTTC. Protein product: CASSLLGGAAFF.

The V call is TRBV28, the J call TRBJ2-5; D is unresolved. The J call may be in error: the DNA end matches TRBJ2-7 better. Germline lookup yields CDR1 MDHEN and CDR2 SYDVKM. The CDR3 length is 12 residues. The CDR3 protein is CASSSSPNEQYF. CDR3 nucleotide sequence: TGTGCCAGCAGTTCCAGCCCCAACGAGCAGTACTTC.

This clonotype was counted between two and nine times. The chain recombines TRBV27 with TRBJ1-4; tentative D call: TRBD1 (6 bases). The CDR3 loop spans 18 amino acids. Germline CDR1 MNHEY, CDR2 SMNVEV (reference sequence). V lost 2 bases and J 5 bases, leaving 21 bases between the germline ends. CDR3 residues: CASSLTFYTGYPNEKLFF. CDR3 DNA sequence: TGTGCCAGCAGTTTAACCTTTTATACAGGGTACCCCAATGAAAAACTGTTTTTT.

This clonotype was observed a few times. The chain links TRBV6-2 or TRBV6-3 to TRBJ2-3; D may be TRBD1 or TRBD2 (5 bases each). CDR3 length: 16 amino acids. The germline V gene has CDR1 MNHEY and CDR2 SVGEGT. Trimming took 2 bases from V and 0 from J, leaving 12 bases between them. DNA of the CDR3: TGTGCCAGCAGTTACGAAGAAGAGGGGAGCACAGATACGCAGTATTTT. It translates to CASSYEEEGSTDTQYF.

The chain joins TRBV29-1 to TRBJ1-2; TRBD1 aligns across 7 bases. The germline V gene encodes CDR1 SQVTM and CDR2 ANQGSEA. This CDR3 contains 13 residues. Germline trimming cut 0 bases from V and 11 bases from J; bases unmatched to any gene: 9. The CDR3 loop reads CSVEDRGGVMYTF. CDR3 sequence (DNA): TGCAGCGTTGAAGATCGAGGGGGCGTAATGTACACCTTC.

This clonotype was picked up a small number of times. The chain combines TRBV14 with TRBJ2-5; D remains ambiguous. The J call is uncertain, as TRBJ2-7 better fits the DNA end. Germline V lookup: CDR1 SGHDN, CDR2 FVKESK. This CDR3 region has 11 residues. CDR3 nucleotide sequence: TGTGCCAGCAGCCATCGGGCCGAGCAGTACTTC. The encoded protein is CASSHRAEQYF.

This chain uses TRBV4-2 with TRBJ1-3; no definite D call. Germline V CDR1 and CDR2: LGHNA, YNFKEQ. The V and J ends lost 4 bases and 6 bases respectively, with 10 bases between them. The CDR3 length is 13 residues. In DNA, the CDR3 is TGTGCCAGCAGCCCCGAAGACGTAAACACCATATATTTT. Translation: CASSPEDVNTIYF.

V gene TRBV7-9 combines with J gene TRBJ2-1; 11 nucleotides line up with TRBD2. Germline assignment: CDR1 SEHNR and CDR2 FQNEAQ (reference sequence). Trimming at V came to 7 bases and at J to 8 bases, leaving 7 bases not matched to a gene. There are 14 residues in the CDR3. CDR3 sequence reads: CASTLAGGKDEQFF. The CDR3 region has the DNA TGTGCCAGCACCCTAGCGGGGGGTAAGGATGAGCAGTTCTTC. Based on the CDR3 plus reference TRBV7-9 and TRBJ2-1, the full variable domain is DTGVSQNPRHKITKRGQNVTFRCDPISEHNRLYWYRQTLGQGPEFLTYFQNEAQLEKSRLLSDRFSAERPKGSFSTLEIQRTEQGDSAMYLCASTLAGGKDEQFFGPGTRLTVL.

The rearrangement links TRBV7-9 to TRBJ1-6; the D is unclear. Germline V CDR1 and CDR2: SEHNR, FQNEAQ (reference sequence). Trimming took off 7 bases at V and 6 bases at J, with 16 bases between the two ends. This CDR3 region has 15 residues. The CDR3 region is CASNPSGSFNSPLHF. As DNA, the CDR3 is TGTGCCAGCAACCCGAGCGGGAGTTTTAATTCACCCCTCCACTTT.

CDR3 nucleotides: TGTGCCAGCGGACAGGACCCTAATGAAAAACTGTTTTTT. It encodes CASGQDPNEKLFF. This chain joins TRBV5-5 and TRBJ1-4; 7 bases are shared with TRBD1. V was clipped by 7 bases and J by 3 bases; unmatched bases: 3. Germline CDR1 SGHKS, CDR2 YYEKEE (reference sequence). CDR3 length: 13 residues.

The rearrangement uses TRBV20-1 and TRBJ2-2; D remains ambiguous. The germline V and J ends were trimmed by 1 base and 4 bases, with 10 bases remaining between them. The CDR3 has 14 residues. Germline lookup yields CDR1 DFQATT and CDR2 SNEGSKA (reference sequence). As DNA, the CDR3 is TGCAGTGCTAGAGTAGCACCCGCCACCGGGGAGCTGTTTTTT. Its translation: CSARVAPATGELFF.

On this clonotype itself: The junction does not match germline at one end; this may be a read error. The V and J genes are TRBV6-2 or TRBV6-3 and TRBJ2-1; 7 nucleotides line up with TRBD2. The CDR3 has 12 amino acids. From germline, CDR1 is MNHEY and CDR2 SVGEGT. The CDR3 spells CASRREPHEQLF. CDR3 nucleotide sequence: TGTGCCAGCAGGCGGGAGCCCCATGAGCAGCTCTTC.

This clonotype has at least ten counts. CDR3 amino acids: CSARDLNRPQFF. The CDR3 nucleotides are TGCAGTGCTAGAGATTTGAATAGGCCGCAGTTCTTC. The gene calls are TRBV20-1 and TRBJ2-1; D gene ambiguous. Per germline, CDR1 DFQATT and CDR2 SNEGSKA (reference sequence). V was pared by 0 bases and J by 12 bases, with 12 bases between. CDR3 length equals 12 residues.

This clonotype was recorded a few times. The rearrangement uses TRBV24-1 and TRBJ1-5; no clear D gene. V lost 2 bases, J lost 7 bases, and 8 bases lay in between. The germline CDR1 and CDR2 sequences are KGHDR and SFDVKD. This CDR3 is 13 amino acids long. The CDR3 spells CATSDWLGQPQHF. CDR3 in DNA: TGTGCCACCAGTGATTGGTTGGGGCAGCCCCAGCATTTT.

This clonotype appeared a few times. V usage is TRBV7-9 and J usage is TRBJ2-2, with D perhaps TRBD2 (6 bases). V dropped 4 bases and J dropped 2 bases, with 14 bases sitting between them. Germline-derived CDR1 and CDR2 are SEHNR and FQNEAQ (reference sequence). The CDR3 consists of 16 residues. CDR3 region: CASSSQGGTNTGELFF. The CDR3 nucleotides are TGTGCCAGCAGCTCTCAGGGAGGTACAAACACCGGGGAGCTGTTTTTT.

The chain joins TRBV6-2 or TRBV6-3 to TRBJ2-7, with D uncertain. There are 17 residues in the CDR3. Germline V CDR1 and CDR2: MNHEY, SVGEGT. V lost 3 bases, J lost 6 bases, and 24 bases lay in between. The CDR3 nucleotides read TGTGCCAGCAGTTATTCCGTCTCCAAGGCGGTGATCTGCGAGCAGTACTTC. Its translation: CASSYSVSKAVICEQYF.

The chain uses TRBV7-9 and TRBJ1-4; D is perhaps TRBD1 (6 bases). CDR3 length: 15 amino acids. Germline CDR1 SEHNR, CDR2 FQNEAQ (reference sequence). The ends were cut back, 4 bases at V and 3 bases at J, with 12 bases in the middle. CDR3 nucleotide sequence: TGTGCCAGCAGCTCCACGGACAGTGCTAATGAAAAACTGTTTTTT. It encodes CASSSTDSANEKLFF.

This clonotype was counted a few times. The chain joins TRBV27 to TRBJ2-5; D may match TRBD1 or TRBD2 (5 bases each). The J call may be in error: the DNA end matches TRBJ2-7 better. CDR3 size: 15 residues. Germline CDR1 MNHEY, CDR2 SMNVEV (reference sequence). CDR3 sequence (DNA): TGTGCCAGCACCGAAGTGGGGACCGGCTCCTACGAGCAGTACTTC. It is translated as CASTEVGTGSYEQYF.